Below are 26 T cell receptor beta chains sequenced from a single sample in a study of blood T cell repertoires in COVID-19. Produced via immunoSEQ multiplex PCR; TCRdb's table is partial and in-frame only. Altogether 400,000 to 550,000 clones are present, 85% to 90% being singletons, with the ten largest covering over 4%. Sequencing input: peripheral blood. These receptors came from a woman younger than 45 with acute or convalescent COVID-19.

This chain joins TRBV7-3 and TRBJ1-1; D is perhaps TRBD1 (6 bases). The CDR3 covers 21 residues. Germline V CDR1 and CDR2: SGHTA, FQGTGA. V dropped 0 bases and J dropped 1 base, with 27 bases sitting between them. CDR3 in amino acids: CASSLTSGQGPILKGNTEAFF. The DNA for the CDR3 is TGTGCCAGCAGCTTAACCTCAGGGCAGGGGCCGATTCTAAAGGGGAACACTGAAGCTTTCTTT. The variable domain in full, with the rest retrieved from reference TRBV7-3 and TRBJ1-1, is GAGVSQTPSNKVTEKGKYVELRCDPISGHTALYWYRQSLGQGPEFLIYFQGTGAADDSGLPNDRFFAVRPEGSVSTLKIQRTERGDSAVYLCASSLTSGQGPILKGNTEAFFGQGTRLTVV.

Here the CDR3 reads CASSQGNGAEQYF. The CDR3 DNA reads TGTGCCAGCAGCCAAGGCAATGGGGCCGAGCAGTACTTC. The chain uses TRBV3-1 (or the pseudogene TRBV3-2) and TRBJ2-7; possible D gene TRBD1, 5 bases. CDR1 and CDR2 from the germline V gene are LGHDT and YNNKEL (reference sequence). The length of the CDR3 is 13 residues. Deletions cut 1 base from V and 6 bases from J, with 10 bases between.

The chain combines TRBV2 with TRBJ1-5; D is possibly TRBD1 (6 bases). The V end was cut by 11 bases, the J end by 5 bases, with 16 bases between. Per germline, CDR1 SNHLY and CDR2 FYNNEI. The CDR3 spans 13 residues. The CDR3: CAGAGGADQPQHF. Here the CDR3 DNA reads TGTGCCGGGGCCGGGGGGGCCGATCAGCCCCAGCATTTT.

V is TRBV27 and J is TRBJ1-1; D possibly corresponds to TRBD1 (5 bases). Trimming stripped 8 bases from V and 0 bases from J, with 13 bases between. The germline gives CDR1 MNHEY, CDR2 SMNVEV (reference sequence). The CDR3 length is 14 residues. CDR3: CASGGGLMNTEAFF. The DNA of the CDR3 is TGTGCCAGCGGGGGGGGACTGATGAACACTGAAGCTTTCTTT.

The V gene is TRBV4-1, the J gene TRBJ2-7; D possibly corresponds to TRBD2 (6 bases). CDR3 length: 15 amino acids. Germline V gene lookup returns CDR1 MGHRA and CDR2 YSYEKL. V was shortened by 4 bases and J by 0 bases, with 13 bases between the two germline ends. CDR3 sequence (DNA): TGCGCCAGCAGCCTCGGCGCGGGGAGCTCCTACGAGCAGTACTTC. Translation gives CASSLGAGSSYEQYF.

The CDR3 nucleotides are TGTGCCATCAGTGAGAGGGGACTAGCGGGGGCGACCGGCGAGACCCAGTACTTC. Translating it yields CAISERGLAGATGETQYF. The V call is TRBV10-3, the J call TRBJ2-5; 14 bases align to TRBD2. The CDR3 has 18 amino acids. V was pared by 2 bases and J by 5 bases, with 10 bases of the junction left unmatched. Per germline, CDR1 ENHRY and CDR2 SYGVKD.

The rearrangement uses TRBV5-1 and TRBJ2-7; 11 bases agree with TRBD1. V lost 9 bases and J lost 2; bases outside the gene matches: 7. Looked up from germline, CDR1 is SGHRS and CDR2 is YFSETQ. This CDR3 has 14 amino acids. DNA for the CDR3: TGCGCCACCTCTCCGGGACAGGGGGCCTACGAGCAGTACTTC. Protein: CATSPGQGAYEQYF.

The V call is TRBV15, the J call TRBJ2-3; D unclear. Trimming took 8 bases from V and 0 from J, leaving 12 bases between them. This CDR3 has 14 amino acids. Germline V gene sequence: CDR1 LNHNV, CDR2 YYDKDF (reference sequence). The CDR3 loop reads CATQASGSTDTQYF. The CDR3 DNA follows: TGTGCCACCCAAGCCTCTGGTAGCACAGATACGCAGTATTTT. The variable domain in full, completed from reference TRBV15 and TRBJ2-3, reads DAMVIQNPRYQVTQFGKPVTLSCSQTLNHNVMYWYQQKSSQAPKLLFHYYDKDFNNEADTPDNFQSRRPNTSFCFLDIRSPGLGDTAMYLCATQASGSTDTQYFGPGTRLTVL.

This clone has just one count. V and J are TRBV10-1 and TRBJ1-1; D is unclear. This CDR3 has 13 residues. V lost 5 bases to trimming and J lost 0 bases, with 7 bases between them. Germline V gene data show CDR1 as WNHNN and CDR2 as SYGVQD (reference sequence). The CDR3 protein is CASSRDMNTEAFF. CDR3 coding DNA: TGCGCCAGCAGTCGAGACATGAACACTGAAGCTTTCTTT.

The J gene is TRBJ2-1, the V gene TRBV5-1, with 11 bases lining up with TRBD1. The CDR3 runs 14 residues. The ends lost 4 bases at V and 4 bases at J; junction bases unmatched: 1. Germline CDR1 and CDR2: SGHRS and YFSETQ. CDR3 protein: CASSRDRGYNEQFF. The CDR3 DNA is TGCGCCAGCAGCCGGGACAGGGGGTACAATGAGCAGTTCTTC.

This clone has just a few counts. The V gene is TRBV10-2, the J gene TRBJ2-3; 10 nucleotides match TRBD1. The CDR3 sequence is 15 residues long. Losses at the gene ends were 11 bases for V and 4 bases for J; bases not matched to a gene: 12. The germline V gene encodes CDR1 WSHSY and CDR2 SAAADI. The CDR3 is CAASGRDRGSDTQYF. Here the CDR3 DNA reads TGCGCCGCTTCAGGCCGGGACAGGGGTTCAGATACGCAGTATTTT.

Here the CDR3 DNA reads TGCGCCAGCAGCCAAGCCACAGGGAACCAAGAGACCCAGTACTTC. Translating it yields CASSQATGNQETQYF. The chain carries TRBV4-1 and TRBJ2-5; TRBD1 is a possible D gene (6 bases). The V gene's germline CDR1 is MGHRA and CDR2 YSYEKL. The CDR3 consists of 15 residues. Trimming removed 1 base from V and 0 bases from J, with 9 bases in between.

The chain employs TRBV28 and TRBJ1-6; 7 bases match TRBD1. CDR3 length: 14 residues. Germline CDR1 and CDR2: MDHEN and SYDVKM. With V trimmed by 6 bases and J by 10 bases, 9 bases remained unmatched. The CDR3 region is CASRATGARSPLHF. CDR3 coding DNA: TGTGCCAGCAGGGCTACAGGGGCACGGTCACCCCTCCACTTT.

The chain employs TRBV27 and TRBJ2-1; D might be TRBD1 (6 bases). This CDR3 has 16 residues. Trimming took 3 bases from V and 7 from J, leaving 19 bases between them. Germline lookup yields CDR1 MNHEY and CDR2 SMNVEV (reference sequence). CDR3 residues: CASSLGPRVQGNEQFF. The CDR3 DNA reads TGTGCCAGCAGTTTGGGGCCCAGGGTCCAGGGGAATGAGCAGTTCTTC.

The chain combines TRBV7-9 with TRBJ1-1, with a tentative D call TRBD1 (5 bases). Germline CDR1 reads SEHNR; CDR2 reads FQNEAQ (reference sequence). V was shortened by 4 bases and J by 6 bases, with 21 bases between the two germline ends. There are 16 residues in the CDR3. CDR3 bases: TGTGCCAGCAGCTCACCTGATTTGGGGGGAAGGGCTGAAGCTTTCTTT. Its protein product is CASSSPDLGGRAEAFF.

V usage is TRBV28 and J usage is TRBJ1-4; TRBD1 agrees at 7 bases. V trimming: 5 bases; J trimming: 5 bases; junction bases outside the gene matches: 8. CDR1 is MDHEN, CDR2 SYDVKM, per germline. The length of the CDR3 is 15 residues. The CDR3 reads CASSTNRGGNEKLFF. The CDR3 DNA reads as TGTGCCAGCAGTACCAACAGGGGTGGGAATGAAAAACTGTTTTTT.

The chain couples TRBV6-5 to TRBJ1-2, with D possibly matching TRBD1 (6 bases). The germline V gene has CDR1 MNHEY and CDR2 SVGAGI. Trimming removed 5 bases at V and 6 bases at J, with 16 bases between. CDR3 length equals 14 residues. CDR3 coding DNA: TGTGCCAGCAGTACCAGGGGACATAGTCATGGCTACACCTTC. Residues: CASSTRGHSHGYTF.

The chain has TRBV29-1 and TRBJ2-4, with a possible D match to TRBD1 (6 bases). V was pared by 2 bases and J by 5 bases, with 10 bases between. Per the germline V gene, CDR1 is SQVTM and CDR2 is ANQGSEA. This CDR3 contains 13 residues. The CDR3 coding sequence is TGCAGCGTTGAAAAGGACAGAGAAAACATTCAGTACTTC. Translation: CSVEKDRENIQYF. Looking up the rest from reference TRBV29-1 and TRBJ2-4 gives the full variable domain: SAVISQKPSRDICQRGTSLTIQCQVDSQVTMMFWYRQQPGQSLTLIATANQGSEATYESGFVIDKFPISRPNLTFSTLTVSNMSPEDSSIYLCSVEKDRENIQYFGAGTRLSVL.

This chain uses TRBV3-1 (or the pseudogene TRBV3-2) with TRBJ2-3; the D gene is possibly TRBD1 (6 bases). Trimming took 2 bases from V and 3 from J, leaving 15 bases between them. The CDR3 spans 16 residues. Per germline, CDR1 LGHDT and CDR2 YNNKEL (reference sequence). The CDR3 protein is CASSQFLQGKTDTQYF. The CDR3 DNA follows: TGTGCCAGCAGCCAATTCTTGCAGGGGAAGACAGATACGCAGTATTTT.

This chain uses TRBV28 with TRBJ2-1; TRBD1 is a possible D gene (6 bases). Trimming pared 5 bases from V and 5 bases from J, leaving 13 bases between. The CDR3 runs 14 residues. CDR1 and CDR2 from the germline V gene are MDHEN and SYDVKM. CDR3 sequence: CASSRSGANNEQFF. The CDR3 nucleotides read TGTGCCAGCAGTCGGTCAGGGGCGAACAATGAGCAGTTCTTC.

The genes are TRBV24-1 and TRBJ1-2; tentatively, D is TRBD1 (6 bases). This CDR3 region has 15 residues. Germline CDR1 reads KGHDR; CDR2 reads SFDVKD. V lost 4 bases to trimming and J lost 2 bases, with 13 bases between them. CDR3 sequence: CATSDGQYRNYGYTF. CDR3 DNA: TGTGCCACCAGTGACGGACAGTACAGAAACTATGGCTACACCTTC.

The table lists this clone with a count of one. The chain has TRBV6-2 or TRBV6-3 and TRBJ1-5; the D is unclear. The V end was cut by 0 bases, the J end by 11 bases, with 11 bases between. The CDR3 is made up of 13 amino acids. The V gene's germline CDR1 is MNHEY and CDR2 SVGEGT. The CDR3 loop reads CASSYSEGRAQHF. The CDR3 DNA sequence: TGTGCCAGCAGTTACTCGGAGGGTAGGGCCCAGCATTTT.

CDR3 nucleotides: TGTGCCAGCAGTCCCGAAAACCCGACAGTCAGCGCAACTAATGAAAAACTGTTTTTT. Its translation is CASSPENPTVSATNEKLFF. V and J are TRBV28 and TRBJ1-4; D is possibly TRBD1 (5 bases). The CDR3 extends over 19 amino acids. V lost 5 bases to trimming and J lost 0 bases, with 22 bases between them. Germline CDR1 and CDR2: MDHEN and SYDVKM. Using reference TRBV28 and TRBJ1-4 for the parts outside the CDR3, the full variable domain is DVKVTQSSRYLVKRTGEKVFLECVQDMDHENMFWYRQDPGLGLRLIYFSYDVKMKEKGDIPEGYSVSREKKERFSLILESASTNQTSMYLCASSPENPTVSATNEKLFFGSGTQLSVL.

This chain uses TRBV23-1 with TRBJ1-2, with TRBD1 as a possible D gene (6 bases). TRBV23-1 is filed as an ORF, its function uncertain. There are 13 residues in the CDR3. V was trimmed by 6 bases and J by 0 bases, leaving 8 bases between them. The CDR3 bases are TGCGCCAGCAGAAGACAGGCTAACTATGGCTACACCTTC. Protein product: CASRRQANYGYTF.

This clone was seen just once. The chain has TRBV28 and TRBJ1-1; the D gene is possibly TRBD1 (5 bases). V was pared by 5 bases and J by 0 bases, with 13 bases between. CDR1 MDHEN and CDR2 SYDVKM come from the germline V gene. This CDR3 spans 15 amino acids. The CDR3 sequence: CASSLGGTVNTEAFF. The CDR3 DNA is TGTGCCAGCAGTCTGGGGGGGACGGTGAACACTGAAGCTTTCTTT.

The rearrangement uses TRBV5-1 and TRBJ1-4; 7 bases are a match to TRBD1. The CDR3 totals 15 residues. CDR1 and CDR2 (germline): SGHRS, YFSETQ. Losses at the gene ends were 5 bases for V and 3 bases for J; bases not matched to a gene: 7. The CDR3: CASRRGLMANEKLFF. CDR3 sequence (DNA): TGCGCCAGCAGAAGGGGGCTAATGGCTAATGAAAAACTGTTTTTT.